Each of the 6 T cell receptor beta chains below was sequenced from the same sample in a study of blood T cell repertoires in COVID-19. Clones were sequenced by immunoSEQ multiplex PCR, and TCRdb holds only the in-frame ones, with some missing. The table lists under 150,000 clones, 84% of them singletons, with roughly 13% in the top ten. Sequenced input: peripheral blood. The receptors were sampled from a human donor in a cohort sampled during active COVID-19.

This clone appeared a single time. The V call is TRBV30, the J call TRBJ1-2; 8 bases map to TRBD1. From germline, CDR1 is GTSNPN and CDR2 SVGIG (reference sequence). The CDR3 is 14 residues long. The V gene end was trimmed by 0 bases and the J gene end by 5 bases; junction bases not matched to a gene: 5. CDR3 region: CAWSVTGDRYGYTF. CDR3 sequence (DNA): TGTGCCTGGAGTGTAACGGGGGACAGGTATGGCTACACCTTC.

V and J are TRBV7-9 and TRBJ1-1; 7 bases are shared with TRBD1. The length of the CDR3 is 13 residues. V lost 5 bases to trimming and J lost 4 bases; unmatched junction nucleotides: 4. Germline V CDR1 and CDR2: SEHNR, FQNEAQ (reference sequence). CDR3 region: CASSPGTATEAFF. CDR3 nucleotides: TGTGCCAGCAGCCCAGGGACAGCCACTGAAGCTTTCTTT.

V gene TRBV28 combines with J gene TRBJ2-5, with 11 bases matching TRBD2. J gave up 7 bases and V 5 bases, and 3 bases lay outside the gene matches. Per germline, CDR1 MDHEN and CDR2 SYDVKM. The CDR3 has 13 residues. The CDR3 sequence: CASSQLAGATQYF. In DNA form, the CDR3 reads TGTGCCAGCAGTCAACTAGCGGGGGCGACCCAGTACTTC.

This clone was detected once. The chain joins TRBV18 to TRBJ1-4; D call uncertain. The V end lost 2 bases, the J end lost 8 bases, and 9 bases lay between the germline ends. The CDR3 is 13 amino acids. In germline, CDR1 is KGHSH, CDR2 LQKENI. CDR3 in amino acids: CASSPIGGEKLFF. CDR3 DNA sequence: TGTGCCAGCTCACCAATCGGAGGCGAAAAACTGTTTTTT.

V usage is TRBV12-3 or TRBV12-4 and J usage is TRBJ1-1, with 10 bases aligning to TRBD1. This CDR3 is built from 13 residues. V lost 7 bases and J lost 11; bases outside the gene matches: 10. The CDR3 loop is CASTRQGAMVAFF. The DNA for the CDR3 is TGTGCCAGCACCCGACAGGGGGCGATGGTGGCTTTCTTT.

The chain joins TRBV30 to TRBJ2-7; a weak D match, TRBD1 (6 bases). This CDR3 has 14 amino acids. CDR1 and CDR2 from the germline V gene are GTSNPN and SVGIG (reference sequence). Trimming stripped 2 bases from V and 5 bases from J, with 16 bases between. This chain's CDR3 is CAWSPGVSSNEQYF. In DNA form, the CDR3 reads TGTGCCTGGAGTCCAGGGGTCTCATCGAACGAGCAGTACTTC.